The T cell receptor beta chain described here comes from a study of OX40 agonist ivuxolimab in advanced cancers. For the study at large: Patients were treated with ivuxolimab, an agonistic anti-OX40 (CD134) antibody. Every 2 weeks, patients got intravenous ivuxolimab at one of six dose levels (0.01-10 mg/kg).

Trimming took 2 bases from V and 3 from J, leaving 11 bases between them. CDR3 length: 15 amino acids. Germline loops: CDR1 LNHDA, CDR2 SQIVND (reference sequence). Produced via immunoSEQ multiplex PCR; TCRdb's table is partial and in-frame only. The sample lists fewer than 85,000 clones; 70% to 90% were seen once. Specimen: CD4+ or CD8+ T cells sorted from blood, collected in a trial of the OX40 agonist ivuxolimab. The rearrangement joins TRBV19 to TRBJ2-1; the D call may be TRBD1 or TRBD2 (5 bases each). The sequence was collected from an adult with an advanced solid tumor such as melanoma, head and neck, liver or kidney cancer. The CDR3 reads CASSITPGGYNEQFF. The CDR3, as DNA: TGTGCCAGTAGTATAACCCCTGGGGGCTACAATGAGCAGTTCTTC.